The clone carrying this T cell receptor (beta chain) has a single count. The antigen remains undetermined. cDNA prepared by RNA extraction and subsequent reverse transcription served as the template for sequencing. Using immunoSEQ multiplex PCR, the repertoire was profiled, and TCRdb retains in-frame clones only, with some absent. Among around 100,000 clones listed, roughly three fifths were seen once. The length of the CDR3 is 14 residues. CDR1 and CDR2 (germline): SGHVT, SQSDAQ. V trimming: 4 bases; J trimming: 6 bases; junction bases outside the gene matches: 8. The data derive from a study of CD8+ T cells in alopecia areata. Study summary: The duration of tofacitinib was 6 to 18 months, with 6 months off drug afterward.

Sample treatment: oral pan-JAK inhibitor, 5-10 mg twice daily. Peripheral blood samples and lesional scalp punch biopsies were obtained from alopecia areata patients. Study results and caveats: It was observed that many expanded lesional clones persisted in scalp and blood during tofacitinib. A single nonresponder leaves the baseline CD8+ expansion link to response uncertain.

The sequence derives from a human donor with alopecia areata. The sample was CD8+ T cells sorted from blood, taken at week 24, from a patient treated with tofacitinib. The J gene is TRBJ1-1, the V gene TRBV7-4; TRBD1 matches at 7 bases. In DNA form, the CDR3 reads TGTGCCAGCAGCTCACCCGCAGGGGGACCTGAAGCTTTCTTT. Protein product: CASSSPAGGPEAFF.